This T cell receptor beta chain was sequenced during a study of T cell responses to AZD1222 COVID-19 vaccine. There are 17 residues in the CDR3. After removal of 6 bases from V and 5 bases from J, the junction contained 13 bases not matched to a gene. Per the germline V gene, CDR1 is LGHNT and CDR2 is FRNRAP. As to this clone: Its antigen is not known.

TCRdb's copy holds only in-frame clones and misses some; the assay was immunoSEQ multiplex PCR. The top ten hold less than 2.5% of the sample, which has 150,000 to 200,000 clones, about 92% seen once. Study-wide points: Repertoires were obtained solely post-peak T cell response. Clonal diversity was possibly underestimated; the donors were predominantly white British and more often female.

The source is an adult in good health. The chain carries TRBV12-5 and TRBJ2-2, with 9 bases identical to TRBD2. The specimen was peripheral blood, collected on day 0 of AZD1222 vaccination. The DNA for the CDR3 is TGTGCTAGTGGCTACCAATCTAGCGGGGTATTGACCGGGGAGCTGTTTTTT. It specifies CASGYQSSGVLTGELFF. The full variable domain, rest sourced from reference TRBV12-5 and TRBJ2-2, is DARVTQTPRHKVTEMGQEVTMRCQPILGHNTVFWYRQTMMQGLELLAYFRNRAPLDDSGMPKDRFSAEMPDATLATLKIQPSEPRDSAVYFCASGYQSSGVLTGELFFGEGSRLTVL.